The source of this TCR beta chain is a study of blood T cell repertoires in COVID-19 (dated by TCRdb to 2018 to 2020). About the study as a whole: Collaborator samples came from the United States, Italy and Spain and covered acute and convalescent phases of COVID-19. HLA class I and class II types, where available, came from metadata supplied by the sample provider rather than from assay-based typing. Samples were obtained from the ongoing ImmuneRACE study (first 160 participants) and from about 1,300 subjects provided by 6 global collaborators. Deeply sampled blood TCRbeta repertoires from subjects exposed to, actively infected with, or recovered from COVID-19 were included in the dataset. The material from the prospective study consisted of cDNA or gDNA derived from T cells, B-cell-depleted T cells, or PBMCs. The repertoires were made available in a free public database intended to serve as a resource for research on the immune response to SARS-CoV-2. Nearly every sample came with metadata listing a de-identified subject ID, COVID-19 status, age in years and sex.

Broader findings and caveats from the paper: How much clinical and demographic metadata was included differed by source and by participant, and the metadata was provided uncurated.

TCRbeta CDR3 regions were amplified from genomic DNA using the immunoSEQ Assay, a bias-controlled multiplex PCR. Per the source publication's procedure: The number of nucleated cells in each sample was estimated by amplification of reference gene primers within the assay. To quantify the absolute abundance of each unique TCRbeta CDR3 rearrangement, sequence reads were collapsed and filtered. For each sample, productive Simpson clonality was calculated by taking the square root of Simpson's diversity index across productive rearrangements. TCRdb obtained this table from immuneACCESS and retained in-frame rearrangements with V and J assigned. These tables miss some clones; where compared with another copy, unresolved V genes account for less than half of the shortfall, and the remainder is unexplained. Clonal size and the V and J genes are those of that table, whereas D and trimming came from the DNA. The sample table lists some 150,000 clones, over 70% of them with a count of one. The top ten constitute under 2.5% of the sample.

The table lists this clone with a count of one. Its antigen is still unknown. The input lacks base qualities; no much larger clone sits a single base away. Whole blood was collected in K2EDTA tubes by collaborating institutions according to the institutions' own protocols. For TCRbeta analysis, collaborator samples were shipped as frozen whole blood, as isolated PBMCs, or as DNA extracted from either sample type. What was sequenced was peripheral blood. The source is a man aged 45-65 years with active COVID-19.

The CDR3 reads CSGGSGGQTQYF. The nucleotide sequence is given as TGCAGCGGAGGTAGCGGGGGACAGACCCAGTACTTC. The sequence joins TRBV29-1 to TRBJ2-5, with 9 bases matching TRBD2. After removal of 7 bases from V and 6 bases from J, the junction retains 6 bases not matched to a gene. CDR1 and CDR2, per the germline V gene, are SQVTM and ANQGSEA. Inclusive of the bounding cysteine and phenylalanine, the CDR3 is 12 residues long. The kept DNA is CDR3 alone, 36 bases in frame from the first base.